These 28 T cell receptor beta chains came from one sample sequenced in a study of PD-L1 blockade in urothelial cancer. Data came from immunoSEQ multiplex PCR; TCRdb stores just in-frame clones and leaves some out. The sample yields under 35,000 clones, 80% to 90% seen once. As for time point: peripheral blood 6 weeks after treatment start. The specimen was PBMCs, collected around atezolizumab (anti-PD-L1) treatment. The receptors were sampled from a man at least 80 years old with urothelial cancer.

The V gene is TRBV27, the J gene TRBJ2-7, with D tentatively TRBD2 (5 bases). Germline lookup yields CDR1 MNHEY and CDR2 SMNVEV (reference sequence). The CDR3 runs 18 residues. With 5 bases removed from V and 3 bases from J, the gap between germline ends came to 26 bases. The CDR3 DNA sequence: TGTGCCAGCAGTCCCCATTTGGGGAGTCACCGCAACATCTACGAGCAGTACTTC. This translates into CASSPHLGSHRNIYEQYF.

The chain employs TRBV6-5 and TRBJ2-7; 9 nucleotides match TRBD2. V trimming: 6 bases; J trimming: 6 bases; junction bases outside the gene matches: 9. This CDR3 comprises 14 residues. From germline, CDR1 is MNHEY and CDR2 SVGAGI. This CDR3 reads CASSPGSGSSEQYF. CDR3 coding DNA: TGTGCCAGCAGCCCCGGTAGCGGGAGCAGCGAGCAGTACTTC.

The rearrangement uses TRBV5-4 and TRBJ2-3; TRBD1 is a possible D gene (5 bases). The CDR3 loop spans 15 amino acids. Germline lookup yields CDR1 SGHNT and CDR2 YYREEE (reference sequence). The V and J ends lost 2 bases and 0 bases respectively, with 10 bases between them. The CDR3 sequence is CASSFTRASTDTQYF. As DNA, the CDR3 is TGTGCCAGCAGCTTCACCAGGGCTAGCACAGATACGCAGTATTTT.

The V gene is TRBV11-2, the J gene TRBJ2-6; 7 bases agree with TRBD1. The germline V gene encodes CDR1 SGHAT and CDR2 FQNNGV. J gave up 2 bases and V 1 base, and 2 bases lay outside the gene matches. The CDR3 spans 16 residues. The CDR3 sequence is CASSLGQGAGANVLTF. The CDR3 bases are TGTGCCAGCAGCTTAGGGCAGGGGGCTGGGGCCAACGTCCTGACTTTC.

The CDR3 here is CASSLDSRDRAYEQYF. The CDR3 nucleotides read TGTGCCAGCAGCTTAGATTCCCGAGACAGGGCCTACGAGCAGTACTTC. V usage is TRBV7-2 and J usage is TRBJ2-7, with 7 bases matching TRBD1. Germline-derived CDR1 and CDR2 are SGHTA and FQGNSA. With 1 base clipped from V and 2 bases from J, the junction kept 8 bases outside the gene matches. The CDR3 contains 16 residues.

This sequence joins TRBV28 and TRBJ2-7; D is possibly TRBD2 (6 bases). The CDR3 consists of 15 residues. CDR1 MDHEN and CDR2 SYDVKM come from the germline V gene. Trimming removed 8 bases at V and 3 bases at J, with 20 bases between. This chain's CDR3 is CASLTPSGLNYEQYF. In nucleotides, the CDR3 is TGTGCCAGCTTAACACCCTCGGGACTGAACTACGAGCAGTACTTC.

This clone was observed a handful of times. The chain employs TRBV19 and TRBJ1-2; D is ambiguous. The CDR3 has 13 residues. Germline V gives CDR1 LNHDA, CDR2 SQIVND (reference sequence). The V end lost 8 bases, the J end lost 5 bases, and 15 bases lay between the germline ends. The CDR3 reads CASQEAAGYGYTF. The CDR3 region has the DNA TGTGCCAGTCAAGAGGCGGCGGGGTATGGCTACACCTTC.

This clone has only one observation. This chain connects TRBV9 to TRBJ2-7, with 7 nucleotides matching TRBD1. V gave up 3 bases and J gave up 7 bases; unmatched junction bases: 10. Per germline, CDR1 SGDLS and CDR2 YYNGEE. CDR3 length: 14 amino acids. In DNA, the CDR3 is TGTGCCAGCAGCGCTACAACTACAGGGGCAGAGCAGTACTTC. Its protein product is CASSATTTGAEQYF.

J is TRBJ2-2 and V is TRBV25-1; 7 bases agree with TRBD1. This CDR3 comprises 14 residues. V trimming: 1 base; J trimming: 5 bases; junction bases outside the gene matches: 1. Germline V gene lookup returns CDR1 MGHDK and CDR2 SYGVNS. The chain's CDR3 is CASSESTGTGELFF. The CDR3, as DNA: TGTGCCAGCAGTGAATCGACAGGGACCGGGGAGCTGTTTTTT.

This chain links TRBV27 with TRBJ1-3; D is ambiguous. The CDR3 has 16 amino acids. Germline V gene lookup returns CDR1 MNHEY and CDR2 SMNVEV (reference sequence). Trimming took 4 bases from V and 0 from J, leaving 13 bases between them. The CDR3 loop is CASSSNPYTSGNTIYF. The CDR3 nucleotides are TGTGCCAGCAGTTCAAACCCGTACACCTCTGGAAACACCATATATTTT.

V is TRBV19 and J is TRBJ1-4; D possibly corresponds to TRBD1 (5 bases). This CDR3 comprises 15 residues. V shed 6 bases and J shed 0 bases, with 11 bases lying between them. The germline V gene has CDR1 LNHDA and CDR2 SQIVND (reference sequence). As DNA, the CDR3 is TGTGCCAGTAGGGGAAGGGGCTCAACTAATGAAAAACTGTTTTTT. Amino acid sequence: CASRGRGSTNEKLFF.

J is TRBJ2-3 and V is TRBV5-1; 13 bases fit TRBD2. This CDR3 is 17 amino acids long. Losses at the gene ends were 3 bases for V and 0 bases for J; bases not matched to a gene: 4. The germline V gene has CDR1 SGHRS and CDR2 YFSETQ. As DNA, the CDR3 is TGCGCCAGCAGCTCGGGACTAGCGGGGACTAGCACAGATACGCAGTATTTT. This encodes CASSSGLAGTSTDTQYF.

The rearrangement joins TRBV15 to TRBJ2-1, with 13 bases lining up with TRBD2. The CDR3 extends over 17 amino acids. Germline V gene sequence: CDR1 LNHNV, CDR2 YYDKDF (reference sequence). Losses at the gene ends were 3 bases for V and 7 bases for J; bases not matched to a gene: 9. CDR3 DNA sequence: TGTGCCACCAGCAGGAGGGGGACTAGCGGGAAGGTGAATGAGCAGTTCTTC. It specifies CATSRRGTSGKVNEQFF.

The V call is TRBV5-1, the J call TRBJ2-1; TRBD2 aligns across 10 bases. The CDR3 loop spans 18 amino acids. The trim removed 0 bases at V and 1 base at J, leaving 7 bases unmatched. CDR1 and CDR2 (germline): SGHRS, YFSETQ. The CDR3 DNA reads TGCGCCAGCAGCTTGGCCCTTAGCGGGGGGTGGTCCTACAATGAGCAGTTCTTC. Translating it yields CASSLALSGGWSYNEQFF.

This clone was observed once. DNA of the CDR3: TGCGCCAGCAGCTTGTCCAGGGGAGCAGATACGCAGTATTTT. Translated, it gives CASSLSRGADTQYF. The rearrangement links TRBV5-1 to TRBJ2-3, with D possibly matching TRBD1 (6 bases). The ends were cut back, 1 base at V and 4 bases at J, with 10 bases in the middle. The germline V gene encodes CDR1 SGHRS and CDR2 YFSETQ. This CDR3 has 14 amino acids.

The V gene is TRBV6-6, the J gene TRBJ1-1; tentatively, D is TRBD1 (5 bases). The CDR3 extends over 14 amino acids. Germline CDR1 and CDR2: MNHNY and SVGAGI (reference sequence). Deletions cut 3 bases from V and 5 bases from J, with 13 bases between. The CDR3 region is CASSYGGSETEAFF. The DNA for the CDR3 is TGTGCCAGCAGTTATGGGGGGAGCGAGACTGAAGCTTTCTTT.

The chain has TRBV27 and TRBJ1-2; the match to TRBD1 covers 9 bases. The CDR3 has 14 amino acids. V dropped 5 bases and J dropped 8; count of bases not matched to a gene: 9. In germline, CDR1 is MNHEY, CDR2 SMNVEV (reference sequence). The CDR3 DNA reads TGTGCCAGCAGTCCAAACAGGGGGCTGCAGGGCTACACCTTC. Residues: CASSPNRGLQGYTF.

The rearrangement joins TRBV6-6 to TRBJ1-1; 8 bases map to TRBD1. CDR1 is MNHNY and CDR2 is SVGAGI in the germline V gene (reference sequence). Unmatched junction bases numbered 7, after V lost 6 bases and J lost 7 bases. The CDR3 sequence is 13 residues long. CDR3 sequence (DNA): TGTGCCAGCAGGGACAGGGAGTATAATGAAGCTTTCTTT. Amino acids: CASRDREYNEAFF.

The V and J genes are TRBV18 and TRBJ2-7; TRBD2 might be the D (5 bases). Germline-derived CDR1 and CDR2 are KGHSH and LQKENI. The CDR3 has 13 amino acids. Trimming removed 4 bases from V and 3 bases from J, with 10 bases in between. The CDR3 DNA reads TGTGCCAGCTCACTTACCGAGGGCTACGAGCAGTACTTC. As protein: CASSLTEGYEQYF. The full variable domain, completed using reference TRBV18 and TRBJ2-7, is NAGVMQNPRHLVRRRGQEARLRCSPMKGHSHVYWYRQLPEEGLKFMVYLQKENIIDESGMPKERFSAEFPKEGPSILRIQQVVRGDSAAYFCASSLTEGYEQYFGPGTRLTVT.

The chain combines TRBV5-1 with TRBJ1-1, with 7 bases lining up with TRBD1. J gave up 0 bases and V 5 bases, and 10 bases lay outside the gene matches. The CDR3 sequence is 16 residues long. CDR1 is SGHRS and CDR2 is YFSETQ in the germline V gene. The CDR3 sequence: CASSRGTDYMNTEAFF. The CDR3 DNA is TGCGCCAGCAGTAGAGGGACAGACTACATGAACACTGAAGCTTTCTTT.

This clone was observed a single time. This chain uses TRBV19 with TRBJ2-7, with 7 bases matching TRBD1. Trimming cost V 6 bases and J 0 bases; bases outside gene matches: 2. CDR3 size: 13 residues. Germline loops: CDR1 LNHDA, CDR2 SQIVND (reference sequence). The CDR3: CASSRDSSYEQYF. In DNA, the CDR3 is TGTGCCAGTAGCCGGGACAGCTCCTACGAGCAGTACTTC.

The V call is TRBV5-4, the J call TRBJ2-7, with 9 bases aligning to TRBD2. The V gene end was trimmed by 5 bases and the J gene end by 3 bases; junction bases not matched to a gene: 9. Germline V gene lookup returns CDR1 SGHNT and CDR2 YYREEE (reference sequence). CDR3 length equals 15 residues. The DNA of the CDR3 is TGTGCCAGCAGTCCCGGTCTAGCGGGACTCTACGAGCAGTACTTC. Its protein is CASSPGLAGLYEQYF.

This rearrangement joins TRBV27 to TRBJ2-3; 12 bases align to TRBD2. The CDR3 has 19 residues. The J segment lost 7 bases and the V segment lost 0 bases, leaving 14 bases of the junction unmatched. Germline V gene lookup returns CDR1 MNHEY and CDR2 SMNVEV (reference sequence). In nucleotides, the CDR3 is TGTGCCAGCAGTTTATCCCTTTCACTAGCGGGAGGCCCAAAGTATACGCAGTATTTT. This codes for CASSLSLSLAGGPKYTQYF.

The CDR3 is CASSPPGTRTHNEQFF. CDR3 nucleotide sequence: TGTGCCAGCAGTCCTCCCGGGACTAGGACCCACAATGAGCAGTTCTTC. The gene calls are TRBV28 and TRBJ2-1; 8 positions agree with TRBD2. With V trimmed by 5 bases and J by 5 bases, 11 bases remained unmatched. The CDR3 is 16 residues long. The V gene's germline CDR1 is MDHEN and CDR2 SYDVKM.

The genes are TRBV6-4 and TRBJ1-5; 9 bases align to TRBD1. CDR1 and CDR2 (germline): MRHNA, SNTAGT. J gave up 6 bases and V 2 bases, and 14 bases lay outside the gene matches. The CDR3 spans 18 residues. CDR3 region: CASSDHLRGTGMTQPQHF. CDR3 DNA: TGTGCCAGCAGTGACCATCTACGGGGGACAGGGATGACTCAGCCCCAGCATTTT.

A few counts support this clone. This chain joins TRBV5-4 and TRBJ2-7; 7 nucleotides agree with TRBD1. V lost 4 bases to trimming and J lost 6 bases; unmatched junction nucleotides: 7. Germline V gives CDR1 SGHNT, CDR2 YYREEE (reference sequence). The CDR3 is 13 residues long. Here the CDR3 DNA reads TGTGCCAGCAGCCCCCTGACAGGGTCCGAGCAGTACTTC. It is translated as CASSPLTGSEQYF. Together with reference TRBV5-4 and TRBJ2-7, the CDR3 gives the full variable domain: ETGVTQSPTHLIKTRGQQVTLRCSSQSGHNTVSWYQQALGQGPQFIFQYYREEENGRGNFPPRFSGLQFPNYSSELNVNALELDDSALYLCASSPLTGSEQYFGPGTRLTVT.

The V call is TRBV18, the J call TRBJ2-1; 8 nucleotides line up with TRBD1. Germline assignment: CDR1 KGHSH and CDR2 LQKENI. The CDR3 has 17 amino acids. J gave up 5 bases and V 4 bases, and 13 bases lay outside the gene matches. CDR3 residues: CASSLLVSTGVNNEQFF. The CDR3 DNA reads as TGTGCCAGCTCACTACTAGTCTCGACAGGGGTGAACAATGAGCAGTTCTTC.

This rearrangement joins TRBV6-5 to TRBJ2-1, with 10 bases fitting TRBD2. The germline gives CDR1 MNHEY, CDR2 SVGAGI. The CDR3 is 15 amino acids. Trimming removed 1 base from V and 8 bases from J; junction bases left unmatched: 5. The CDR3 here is CASSYWLAGAHEQFF. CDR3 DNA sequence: TGTGCCAGCAGTTACTGGCTAGCGGGAGCCCATGAGCAGTTCTTC.